Detailed here is one T cell receptor (beta chain). Its antigen is still unknown. The CDR3 has 14 residues. Trimming left V 5 bases short and J 1 base short, with 11 bases between. CDR1 MNHEY and CDR2 SVGAGI come from the germline V gene. Patients with alopecia areata provided lesional scalp punch biopsies as well as peripheral blood. Reverse transcribed after extraction, RNA yielded cDNA as the sequencing template. The assay was immunoSEQ multiplex PCR, and TCRdb's table has in-frame clones only and misses some. The table shows some 14,000 clones, with approximately 61% occurring only once. The data derive from a study of CD8+ T cells in alopecia areata. Study summary: Oral tofacitinib (5 to 10 mg twice daily) was administered to treated patients. Tofacitinib ran 6 to 18 months, followed by 6 months off drug.

Overall study results and limits: Scalp specimens additionally yield sequences from normal skin's resident alphabeta T cells.

The chain joins TRBV6-5 to TRBJ1-1, with D maybe TRBD1 (6 bases). The sample here was skin, taken at week 0. The clonotype originates from a human donor with alopecia areata. Here the CDR3 reads CASSRDRPNTEAFF. In DNA form, the CDR3 reads TGTGCCAGCAGTCGAGACAGGCCGAACACTGAAGCTTTCTTT.